This T cell receptor (beta chain) appears in the sequencing data of a study of shared clonotypes between healthy human individuals. The wider study: Serving as donors were two women and three men, whose ages spanned 18 to 49.

Germline-derived CDR1 and CDR2 are MDHEN and SYDVKM. Trimming stripped 3 bases from V and 7 bases from J, with 10 bases between. The CDR3 runs to 12 residues. The protocol was immunoSEQ multiplex PCR, while the TCRdb copy is restricted to in-frame clones and leaves out a portion. The sample has some 2.3 million clones, approximately 95% seen once. With regard to this clone: This specimen includes other DNA sequences encoding the same CDR3.

Sequenced sample: naive CD4+ T cells from PBMCs. Subset indicated: CD45RA+ positively selected. This chain joins TRBV28 and TRBJ2-7, with D perhaps TRBD1 (5 bases). The TCR sequence derives from a man aged 18 to 29 in good health. Some clones in this sample may be carry-over from other donors' samples. CDR3 sequence: CASSLGLREQYF. CDR3 bases: TGTGCCAGCAGTTTGGGGCTACGGGAGCAGTACTTC. Drawing the rest from reference TRBV28 and TRBJ2-7, the complete variable domain is DVKVTQSSRYLVKRTGEKVFLECVQDMDHENMFWYRQDPGLGLRLIYFSYDVKMKEKGDIPEGYSVSREKKERFSLILESASTNQTSMYLCASSLGLREQYFGPGTRLTVT.